These 31 T cell receptor beta chains were sequenced from one sample in a study of T cell responses to AZD1222 COVID-19 vaccine. Method: immunoSEQ multiplex PCR; TCRdb's copy keeps in-frame clones and lacks some. The sample comprises 100,000 to 150,000 clones, 91% of which are singletons, and about 1.9% rests with the top ten. Specimen: peripheral blood, collected 28 days after the second AZD1222 dose. Receptors were obtained from an adult who received the AZD1222 COVID-19 vaccine.

This clone appeared a single time. The chain joins TRBV9 to TRBJ2-1, with 9 bases identical to TRBD2. The germline gives CDR1 SGDLS, CDR2 YYNGEE. J lost 5 bases, V lost 0 bases, and 9 bases had no gene match. The CDR3 loop spans 17 amino acids. CDR3 sequence: CASSVGVLAGLDNEQFF. Here the CDR3 DNA reads TGTGCCAGCAGCGTAGGGGTTCTAGCGGGGTTAGACAATGAGCAGTTCTTC. The full variable domain, with the rest looked up from reference TRBV9 and TRBJ2-1, is DSGVTQTPKHLITATGQRVTLRCSPRSGDLSVYWYQQSLDQGLQFLIQYYNGEERAKGNILERFSAQQFPDLHSELNLSSLELGDSALYFCASSVGVLAGLDNEQFFGPGTRLTVL.

The gene calls are TRBV5-1 and TRBJ1-3, with 9 bases matching TRBD1. The CDR3 loop spans 15 amino acids. Germline CDR1 reads SGHRS; CDR2 reads YFSETQ. V shed 4 bases, J shed 3 bases, and the junction held 5 bases outside the gene matches. In DNA form, the CDR3 reads TGCGCCAGCAGCCCCACAGGGGGCGGTGGAAACACCATATATTTT. This translates into CASSPTGGGGNTIYF.

The chain employs TRBV5-4 and TRBJ1-1; a possible D gene is TRBD1 (5 bases). This CDR3 has 15 amino acids. The V and J ends lost 4 bases and 4 bases respectively, with 17 bases between them. The germline V gene has CDR1 SGHNT and CDR2 YYREEE (reference sequence). Here the CDR3 reads CASSIPPGGGTEAFF. The CDR3 DNA is TGTGCCAGCAGCATACCTCCCGGGGGGGGCACTGAAGCTTTCTTT. The complete variable domain, with remaining parts taken from reference TRBV5-4 and TRBJ1-1, reads ETGVTQSPTHLIKTRGQQVTLRCSSQSGHNTVSWYQQALGQGPQFIFQYYREEENGRGNFPPRFSGLQFPNYSSELNVNALELDDSALYLCASSIPPGGGTEAFFGQGTRLTVV.

The chain is built from TRBV28 and TRBJ1-1; tentative D call: TRBD1 (5 bases). Germline loops: CDR1 MDHEN, CDR2 SYDVKM. The CDR3 extends over 13 amino acids. V lost 4 bases to trimming and J lost 5 bases, with 11 bases between them. The DNA for the CDR3 is TGTGCCAGCAGTTCTGTCCGACAGACTGAAGCTTTCTTT. Translated: CASSSVRQTEAFF.

This clone was observed a single time. V and J are TRBV5-1 and TRBJ1-1, with D possibly TRBD1 on 6 matching bases. The V and J ends lost 4 bases and 1 base respectively, with 14 bases between them. Germline V gene data show CDR1 as SGHRS and CDR2 as YFSETQ. The CDR3 extends over 15 amino acids. The CDR3, as DNA: TGCGCCAGCAGCGGCCGAGGACAGCCGAACACTGAAGCTTTCTTT. Protein product: CASSGRGQPNTEAFF. The complete variable domain, with remaining parts taken from reference TRBV5-1 and TRBJ1-1, reads KAGVTQTPRYLIKTRGQQVTLSCSPISGHRSVSWYQQTPGQGLQFLFEYFSETQRNKGNFPGRFSGRQFSNSRSEMNVSTLELGDSALYLCASSGRGQPNTEAFFGQGTRLTVV.

This clone was seen a single time. The CDR3 bases are TGCGCCAGCAGCTTGGACCAGGGGACGTTAGGCTATGGCTACACCTTC. It codes for CASSLDQGTLGYGYTF. The gene calls are TRBV5-1 and TRBJ1-2; D might be TRBD1 (6 bases). V lost 0 bases and J 4 bases, leaving 16 bases between the germline ends. The CDR3 has 16 residues. Germline CDR1 reads SGHRS; CDR2 reads YFSETQ. The variable domain in full, completed from reference TRBV5-1 and TRBJ1-2, reads KAGVTQTPRYLIKTRGQQVTLSCSPISGHRSVSWYQQTPGQGLQFLFEYFSETQRNKGNFPGRFSGRQFSNSRSEMNVSTLELGDSALYLCASSLDQGTLGYGYTFGSGTRLTVV.

The V call is TRBV2, the J call TRBJ2-5; a possible D gene is TRBD2 (6 bases). Trimming cost V 3 bases and J 5 bases, with 13 bases left between them. The germline V gene encodes CDR1 SNHLY and CDR2 FYNNEI. This CDR3 contains 14 residues. The CDR3 here is CASSDPAGWETQYF. The CDR3 DNA reads TGTGCCAGCAGTGATCCCGCGGGGTGGGAGACCCAGTACTTC. Variable domain in full (rest from reference TRBV2 and TRBJ2-5): EPEVTQTPSHQVTQMGQEVILRCVPISNHLYFYWYRQILGQKVEFLVSFYNNEISEKSEIFDDQFSVERPDGSNFTLKIRSTKLEDSAMYFCASSDPAGWETQYFGPGTRLLVL.

V is TRBV19 and J is TRBJ1-1, with D possibly matching TRBD1 (5 bases). Per germline, CDR1 LNHDA and CDR2 SQIVND (reference sequence). Between the trimmed V and J ends, which lost 6 bases and 4 bases, there was a span of 12 bases. This CDR3 spans 13 amino acids. The DNA for the CDR3 is TGTGCCAGTAGGCAACAGGTGGGCACTGAAGCTTTCTTT. Residues: CASRQQVGTEAFF.

V and J are TRBV18 and TRBJ2-1, with 11 nucleotides matching TRBD2. CDR1 and CDR2 (germline): KGHSH, LQKENI. J lost 4 bases, V lost 5 bases, and 4 bases had no gene match. The CDR3 sequence is 15 residues long. CDR3 DNA sequence: TGTGCCAGCTCAATAACTAGCGGGGGATACAATGAGCAGTTCTTC. Residues: CASSITSGGYNEQFF.

The chain carries TRBV3-1 (or the pseudogene TRBV3-2) and TRBJ2-1; tentatively, D is TRBD1 (5 bases). V lost 2 bases and J 6 bases, leaving 14 bases between the germline ends. Germline assignment: CDR1 LGHDT and CDR2 YNNKEL (reference sequence). The CDR3 contains 15 residues. CDR3 sequence (DNA): TGTGCCAGCAGCCAATTTCTGGTTGGGGCCAATGAGCAGTTCTTC. This codes for CASSQFLVGANEQFF.

CDR3 DNA sequence: TGCAGTGCTAGTCCAGGGCTGGGGGAGGGCTACACCTTC. This gives the protein CSASPGLGEGYTF. The chain links TRBV20-1 to TRBJ1-2, with a weak D call TRBD1 (5 bases). V was shortened by 3 bases and J by 8 bases, with 16 bases between the two germline ends. This CDR3 has 13 amino acids. Germline V gene data show CDR1 as DFQATT and CDR2 as SNEGSKA (reference sequence).

The J gene is TRBJ2-1, the V gene TRBV6-2 or TRBV6-3; the D gene is possibly TRBD2 (6 bases). Germline V gene lookup returns CDR1 MNHEY and CDR2 SVGEGT. The CDR3 loop spans 12 amino acids. Trimming cost V 5 bases and J 7 bases, with 9 bases left between them. The CDR3 spells CASSPGVNEQFF. Here the CDR3 DNA reads TGTGCCAGCAGTCCGGGGGTGAATGAGCAGTTCTTC.

The chain is built from TRBV6-2 or TRBV6-3 and TRBJ1-2; no definite D call. The CDR3 loop spans 15 amino acids. Germline-derived CDR1 and CDR2 are MNHEY and SVGEGT. The V gene lost 0 bases and the J gene lost 4 bases, with 12 bases spanning the gap. CDR3 in amino acids: CASSYSIEDGYGYTF. For the CDR3, the DNA is TGTGCCAGCAGTTACTCGATCGAGGATGGCTATGGCTACACCTTC.

This rearrangement joins TRBV12-3 or TRBV12-4 to TRBJ2-1; D might be TRBD2 (6 bases). The CDR3 is 13 residues long. V was shortened by 2 bases and J by 8 bases, with 10 bases between the two germline ends. The CDR3 sequence is CASSLRLVDEQFF. The CDR3, as DNA: TGTGCCAGCAGTTTAAGACTAGTCGATGAGCAGTTCTTC.

V is TRBV7-2 and J is TRBJ1-2, with a possible D match to TRBD1 (5 bases). The V end lost 10 bases, the J end lost 8 bases, and 14 bases lay between the germline ends. The CDR3 has 11 amino acids. The germline gives CDR1 SGHTA, CDR2 FQGNSA. This CDR3 is CAIRGVGGYTF. The CDR3 DNA is TGTGCCATACGAGGGGTTGGGGGCTACACCTTC.

The V call is TRBV19, the J call TRBJ1-2; 11 bases agree with TRBD1. CDR1 and CDR2 (germline): LNHDA, SQIVND (reference sequence). With V trimmed by 5 bases and J by 6 bases, 5 bases remained unmatched. The CDR3 loop spans 14 amino acids. CDR3: CASSARTGGDGYTF. As DNA, the CDR3 is TGTGCCAGTAGTGCAAGGACAGGGGGCGATGGCTACACCTTC.

This chain connects TRBV6-1 to TRBJ2-7, with D unresolved. The CDR3 sequence is 14 residues long. Trimming removed 1 base at V and 3 bases at J, with 10 bases between. Per germline, CDR1 MNHNS and CDR2 SASEGT. CDR3 loop: CASSEDDGFYEQYV. The CDR3 region has the DNA TGTGCCAGCAGTGAAGATGATGGGTTCTACGAGCAGTACGTC.

CDR3 sequence (DNA): TGCGCCAGCATCAGAAAGGACAGGGCGTACGAGCAGTACTTC. The encoded protein is CASIRKDRAYEQYF. The chain combines TRBV23-1 with TRBJ2-7; 8 nucleotides agree with TRBD1. TRBV23-1 is an ORF; its function is uncertain. This CDR3 is built from 14 residues. V shed 7 bases, J shed 4 bases, and the junction held 9 bases outside the gene matches.

The chain joins TRBV2 to TRBJ2-1, with D perhaps assigned TRBD1 or TRBD2 (6 bases each). V was trimmed by 10 bases and J by 7 bases, leaving 23 bases between them. Germline V gene data show CDR1 as SNHLY and CDR2 as FYNNEI. This CDR3 spans 15 amino acids. The CDR3 DNA reads as TGTGCCATCCTAAGCTACAGGGACGGAGGGAATGAGCAGTTCTTC. This sequence encodes CAILSYRDGGNEQFF.

The CDR3 here is CASRVVAAVNYGYTF. CDR3 in DNA: TGTGCCAGCAGGGTCGTCGCGGCAGTTAACTATGGCTACACCTTC. The gene calls are TRBV6-5 and TRBJ1-2; D not certain. V was clipped by 6 bases and J by 1 base, with 15 bases between them. CDR3 length: 15 residues. Germline V gene data show CDR1 as MNHEY and CDR2 as SVGAGI.

The chain is built from TRBV18 and TRBJ2-2, with 10 bases that match TRBD1. This CDR3 comprises 16 residues. V lost 3 bases and J lost 7; bases outside the gene matches: 8. The germline V gene has CDR1 KGHSH and CDR2 LQKENI. The CDR3 here is CASSPMGQGFGGELFF. Written as DNA, the CDR3 is TGTGCCAGCTCACCGATGGGACAGGGGTTTGGCGGGGAGCTGTTTTTT.

The rearrangement joins TRBV18 to TRBJ1-2, with 7 bases fitting TRBD1. V trimming: 5 bases; J trimming: 4 bases; junction bases outside the gene matches: 13. Per germline, CDR1 KGHSH and CDR2 LQKENI. The CDR3 has 16 amino acids. The CDR3 loop reads CASSSSSGQKFYGYTF. CDR3 coding DNA: TGTGCCAGCTCATCATCATCGGGACAGAAGTTCTATGGCTACACCTTC.

The genes are TRBV15 and TRBJ2-3, with 13 bases lining up with TRBD2. The CDR3 covers 17 residues. Trimming at V came to 4 bases and at J to 6 bases, leaving 10 bases not matched to a gene. Per germline, CDR1 LNHNV and CDR2 YYDKDF (reference sequence). The CDR3 region is CATSIRLAGGSRDTQYF. CDR3 sequence (DNA): TGTGCCACCAGCATACGACTAGCGGGAGGTAGCAGGGATACGCAGTATTTT.

This chain connects TRBV3-1 (or the pseudogene TRBV3-2) to TRBJ1-2; no clear D gene. Per the germline V gene, CDR1 is LGHDT and CDR2 is YNNKEL (reference sequence). The V and J ends lost 1 base and 3 bases respectively, with 9 bases between them. The CDR3 totals 14 residues. The CDR3 region has the DNA TGTGCCAGCAGCCAAGTGGAGGGCCACTATGGCTACACCTTC. It encodes CASSQVEGHYGYTF.

This clone was counted between two and nine times. The CDR3 bases are TGTGCCAGCAGTGATCCGACAGGGGATCAGCCCCAGCATTTT. This gives the protein CASSDPTGDQPQHF. This chain connects TRBV6-1 to TRBJ1-5, with 8 bases identical to TRBD1. Looked up from germline, CDR1 is MNHNS and CDR2 is SASEGT. Trimming took 3 bases from V and 5 from J; bases not matched to a gene: 3. This CDR3 is built from 14 residues.

Here the CDR3 DNA reads TGTGCCAGCAGCTTCTTCAGCACTGAAGCTTTCTTT. Translation: CASSFFSTEAFF. The V and J genes are TRBV5-4 and TRBJ1-1, with D unclear. The germline V and J ends were trimmed by 2 bases and 4 bases, with 6 bases remaining between them. The germline gives CDR1 SGHNT, CDR2 YYREEE (reference sequence). CDR3 length: 12 residues.

Only one count was recorded for this clone. The chain recombines TRBV30 with TRBJ1-5; D gene unclear. CDR1 is GTSNPN, CDR2 SVGIG, per germline (reference sequence). This CDR3 has 12 amino acids. The V gene lost 4 bases and the J gene lost 3 bases, with 7 bases spanning the gap. The CDR3 reads CAWNRPNQPQHF. The CDR3 nucleotides read TGTGCCTGGAACCGGCCCAATCAGCCCCAGCATTTT.

This clone counts as medium-sized. This rearrangement joins TRBV3-1 (or the pseudogene TRBV3-2) to TRBJ2-5; a weak D match, TRBD2 (6 bases). The CDR3 loop spans 14 amino acids. The germline V gene encodes CDR1 LGHDT and CDR2 YNNKEL (reference sequence). V was cut by 1 base and J by 0 bases, with 6 bases left in between. CDR3 amino acids: CASSQGDYQETQYF. The CDR3 DNA follows: TGTGCCAGCAGCCAAGGGGACTACCAAGAGACCCAGTACTTC.

The CDR3 region has the DNA TGTGCTAGTGCCCCCCCCAATCAGCCCCAGCATTTT. Its protein product is CASAPPNQPQHF. This chain uses TRBV12-5 with TRBJ1-5, with D unclear. The V and J ends lost 7 bases and 3 bases respectively, with 7 bases between them. This CDR3 contains 12 residues. From germline, CDR1 is LGHNT and CDR2 FRNRAP.

CDR3 protein: CASSTHTEAFF. Written as DNA, the CDR3 is TGTGCCAGTAGTACCCACACTGAAGCTTTCTTT. The chain couples TRBV19 to TRBJ1-1; D unclear. Germline CDR1 LNHDA, CDR2 SQIVND (reference sequence). Trimming took 4 bases from V and 3 from J, leaving 3 bases between them. The CDR3 has 11 amino acids. Together with reference TRBV19 and TRBJ1-1, the CDR3 gives the full variable domain: DGGITQSPKYLFRKEGQNVTLSCEQNLNHDAMYWYRQDPGQGLRLIYYSQIVNDFQKGDIAEGYSVSREKKESFPLTVTSAQKNPTAFYLCASSTHTEAFFGQGTRLTVV.

This chain connects TRBV3-1 (or the pseudogene TRBV3-2) to TRBJ2-3, with 7 bases aligning to TRBD2. The germline gives CDR1 LGHDT, CDR2 YNNKEL (reference sequence). The V segment lost 0 bases and the J segment 1 base; nucleotides outside the gene matches: 4. The CDR3 spans 16 residues. CDR3 DNA: TGTGCCAGCAGCCAAGAGGGGAGCGGGGGCACAGATACGCAGTATTTT. Translated: CASSQEGSGGTDTQYF.